A selection of T cell receptor beta chains follows, all from one sample in a study of T cells after yellow fever vaccination. MiXCR was run by TCRdb on the 5' RACE reads, yielding one entry per CDR3 protein. The sample lists about 350,000 distinct CDR3 sequences, around 8.1% occurring once. The sequences come from PBMCs, collected roughly 45 days after the first yellow fever vaccination. The receptors were gathered from a man in his late teens or twenties who received the YFV17D yellow fever vaccine. CDR3s include the opening cysteine and the closing phenylalanine or tryptophan. A D gene is named only where the DNA matches it firmly. Clone sizes are given selectively: once, few, many, or a class where the clone is expanded.

J gene | D gene | V gene | clone size | CDR3 DNA | CDR3 protein
TRBJ2-3 | - | TRBV20-1 | few | TGCAGTGCTAGAAGGTCTGGGGTGGATACGCAGTATTTT | CSARRSGVDTQYF
TRBJ1-2 | TRBD1 | TRBV20-1 | many | TGCAGTGCTCTACGCCCCGAGACAGGGATACATGGCTACACCTTC | CSALRPETGIHGYTF
TRBJ2-3 | TRBD2 | TRBV28 | - | TGTGCCAGCAGAACGGGACTAGCGGGGGCCGGAACAGATACGCAGTATTTT | CASRTGLAGAGTDTQYF
TRBJ2-5 | - | TRBV7-9 | - | TGTGCCAGCAGCTTACTCAAGTTGGCGGAACCCAAAGAGACCCAGTACTTC | CASSLLKLAEPKETQYF
TRBJ2-2 | - | TRBV6-2/TRBV6-3 | - | TGTGCCAGCAGGCAGGGAAGTGGCACCGGGGAGCTGTTTTTT | CASRQGSGTGELFF
TRBJ1-4 | - | TRBV6-6 | few | TGTGCCAGCAGGTCCGGGACTTCGGAAAAACTGTTTTTT | CASRSGTSEKLFF
TRBJ2-3 | - | TRBV12-3/TRBV12-4 | many | TGTGCCAGCAGTTTGTCAGGGACGGGCCTGGCGCAGTATTTT | CASSLSGTGLAQYF
TRBJ2-5 | TRBD2 | TRBV6-5 | few | TGTGCCAGCAGTTACTCGGGGGGTAGCGGGGGGCTTGAGACCCAGTACTTC | CASSYSGGSGGLETQYF
TRBJ1-4 | - | TRBV7-8 | - | TGTGCCAGCAGCCCTAGTGGGGGTTTCCCAACTAATGAAAAACTGTTTTTT | CASSPSGGFPTNEKLFF
TRBJ1-2 | - | TRBV7-9 | many | TGTGCCAGCAGCTTAGGTGAACAGGGACCAATCTATGGCTACACCTTC | CASSLGEQGPIYGYTF
TRBJ1-1 | - | TRBV29-1 | - | TGCAGCGTCCTTGGGGCGGCTGAAGCTTTCTTT | CSVLGAAEAFF
TRBJ2-1 | - | TRBV7-3 | - | TGTGCCAGCAGCCCCGGCGCGCCCGCGGCCTACAATGAGCAGTTCTTC | CASSPGAPAAYNEQFF
TRBJ1-5 | - | TRBV20-1 | - | TGCAGTGCTAGAGAGGGGGGAGGGGCAGGGAGTCAGCCCCAGCATTTT | CSAREGGGAGSQPQHF
TRBJ2-2 | - | TRBV12-3/TRBV12-4 | few | TGTGCCAGCAACAGGGAAACCGGGGAGCTGTTTTTT | CASNRETGELFF
TRBJ2-7 | TRBD2 | TRBV6-2/TRBV6-3 | - | TGTGCCAGCAGTTACGGACTAGCGGGAACCTACGAGCAGTACTTC | CASSYGLAGTYEQYF
TRBJ2-5 | - | TRBV20-1 | - | TGCAGTGCGGGAGGAGGGGGTCGAGAGACCCAGTACTTC | CSAGGGGRETQYF
TRBJ2-3 | - | TRBV6-5 | few | TGTGCCAGCAGTTACTCGAGTAAAGGCACAGATACGCAGTATTTT | CASSYSSKGTDTQYF
TRBJ2-2 | TRBD2 | TRBV6-2/TRBV6-3 | few | TGTGCCAGCAGTTTGGGACTATGGGGCGCCGGGGAGCTGTTTTTT | CASSLGLWGAGELFF
TRBJ2-5 | - | TRBV4-2 | many | TGTGCCAGCAGCCAAGTGGTGCAGGAGACCCAGTACTTC | CASSQVVQETQYF
TRBJ2-7 | - | TRBV5-1 | - | TGCGCCAGCAGCTTTACAGGTCCCTACGAGCAGTACTTC | CASSFTGPYEQYF
TRBJ2-1 | - | TRBV14 | few | TGTGCCAGCAGCCAAGAGCGGGGCCTGTACAATGAGCAGTTCTTC | CASSQERGLYNEQFF
TRBJ2-5 | TRBD2 | TRBV6-1 | - | TGTGCCAGCAGGATAGCGGGGCGGGAAGAGACCCAGTACTTC | CASRIAGREETQYF
TRBJ1-5 | - | TRBV4-3 | - | TGCGCCAGCAGCCCCAGGGGTTTAAAGCCCCAGCATTTT | CASSPRGLKPQHF
TRBJ1-4 | - | TRBV6-5 | - | TGTGCCAGCAGTTACGGGACTATACCTACAACTAATGAAAAACTGTTTTTT | CASSYGTIPTTNEKLFF
TRBJ1-5 | - | TRBV5-1 | few | TGCGCCAGCAGCCAGGGTGGCATTGATCAGCCCCAGCATTTT | CASSQGGIDQPQHF
TRBJ2-1 | TRBD1 | TRBV7-9 | many | TGTGCCAGCAGTCCCACAGGGGACAATGAGCAGTTCTTC | CASSPTGDNEQFF
TRBJ1-2 | - | TRBV27 | - | TGTGCCAGCGGTACAGCCTTAACGCCCTATGGCTACACCTTC | CASGTALTPYGYTF
TRBJ2-3 | - | TRBV6-1 | few | TGTGCCAGCTCCAATCCAGGGGCGATTAGCACAGATACGCAGTATTTT | CASSNPGAISTDTQYF
TRBJ1-1 | TRBD1 | TRBV5-1 | many | TGCGCCAGCAGCTCGGACAGGGGGGCGCGAAAAAGGGCTGAAGCTTTCTTT | CASSSDRGARKRAEAFF
TRBJ1-5 | TRBD1 | TRBV19 | few | TGTGCCAGTACCAATCGGGACAGGGGGCGCGAAGCCCAGCATTTT | CASTNRDRGREAQHF
TRBJ2-1 | - | TRBV6-1 | few | TGTGCCAGCAGCCGAGGGATATCGGACGGAAATGAGCAGTTCTTC | CASSRGISDGNEQFF
TRBJ1-2 | - | TRBV21-1 | - | TGTGCCAGCAGCCCCCGGCCTCTGGGATGGGGCTATGGCTACACCTTC | CASSPRPLGWGYGYTF
TRBJ2-1 | - | TRBV5-1 | - | TGCGCCAGCAGCTTGAACCGCGAGTGGGAGCAGTTCTTC | CASSLNREWEQFF
TRBJ2-3 | - | TRBV10-3 | - | TGTGCCATCGGCGCGGGATCAGTGGATTTT | CAIGAGSVDF
TRBJ2-3 | - | TRBV12-3/TRBV12-4 | - | TGTGCCAGCAGACCAACCTGGGACAACACAGATACGCAGTATTTT | CASRPTWDNTDTQYF
TRBJ1-5 | - | TRBV4-2 | few | TGTGCCAGCAGCCAAGATTTACATCAGCCCCAGCATTTT | CASSQDLHQPQHF
TRBJ2-5 | - | TRBV19 | few | TGTGCCAGTAGTAAGTGGGGAGTGGAGACCCAGTACTTC | CASSKWGVETQYF
TRBJ1-1 | - | TRBV7-9 | - | TGTGCCAGCAGGGGCGAGGTGAACACTGAAGCTTTCTTT | CASRGEVNTEAFF
TRBJ1-1 | - | TRBV20-1 | few | TGCAGTGCGCCGACAGTCGGAGCTGAAGCTTTCTTT | CSAPTVGAEAFF
TRBJ2-5 | - | TRBV6-5 | few | TGTGCCAGCAGTTATTCCGGGACAGCGGGAGAGACCCAGTACTTC | CASSYSGTAGETQYF
TRBJ2-3 | - | TRBV4-1 | many | TGTGCCAGCAGCCAGGACAGCACAGATACGCAGTATTTT | CASSQDSTDTQYF
TRBJ2-1 | TRBD2 | TRBV3-1 | many | TGTGCCAGCAGCCTAACCTCCGGGACTAGCGAGTCCCATGAGCAGTTCTTC | CASSLTSGTSESHEQFF
TRBJ2-5 | - | TRBV4-2 | many | TGTGCCAGCAGCCCATTGAGGAGCGCCCGAGAGACCCAGTACTTC | CASSPLRSARETQYF
TRBJ1-2 | - | TRBV24-1 | many | TGTGCCACCAGTGATCCCCTGCGTTGGGGCAACTATGGCTACACCTTC | CATSDPLRWGNYGYTF
TRBJ2-7 | - | TRBV11-2 | - | TGTGCCAGCACTAGAAGGCGGGGCAAAGAGCAGTACTTC | CASTRRRGKEQYF
TRBJ2-1 | TRBD1 | TRBV20-1 | few | TGCAGTGCTAGAGCGAATCGGGACAGCTACAATGAGCAGTTCTTC | CSARANRDSYNEQFF
TRBJ2-2 | - | TRBV5-1 | few | TGCGCCAGCCAGGCAGTTGACACCGGGGAGCTGTTTTTT | CASQAVDTGELFF
TRBJ2-7 | TRBD2 | TRBV12-3/TRBV12-4 | many | TGTGCCAGCAGTTTAGGCGGGGGGACCTACGAGCAGTACTTC | CASSLGGGTYEQYF
TRBJ2-2 | - | TRBV7-3 | - | TGTGCCAGCAGCCAGAACGGGGGAAGGGAGCTGTTTTTT | CASSQNGGRELFF
TRBJ2-7 | TRBD1 | TRBV6-5 | few | TGTGCCAGCAGTTACTGGACAGGGCACGAGCAGTACTTC | CASSYWTGHEQYF
TRBJ2-5 | - | TRBV5-1 | few | TGCGCCAGCAGCTTGGTTTCTGGGGGCCCGGAGACCCAGTACTTC | CASSLVSGGPETQYF
TRBJ1-2 | - | TRBV29-1 | - | TGCAGCGCCATTCCGCCGCGGGGCTATGGCTACACCTTC | CSAIPPRGYGYTF
TRBJ1-1 | TRBD1 | TRBV3-1 | few | TGTGCCAGCAGCCAGACAGGGCAAGCTTTCTTT | CASSQTGQAFF
TRBJ1-4 | - | TRBV6-1 | few | TGTGCCAGCAGGACAGATACCATTGCAACTAATGAAAAACTGTTTTTT | CASRTDTIATNEKLFF
TRBJ2-2 | - | TRBV30 | many | TGTGCCTGGGATCTTGCGCTAGGGGGGAACACCGGGGAGCTGTTTTTT | CAWDLALGGNTGELFF
TRBJ2-5 | TRBD2 | TRBV12-3/TRBV12-4 | - | TGTGCCAGCAGACCTCACCTTGGGGCTGGACGGGGGGATGAGACCCAGTACTTC | CASRPHLGAGRGDETQYF